Following are 27 T cell receptor beta chains from one sample sequenced in a study of T cells in Graves' hyperthyroidism and ophthalmopathy. Amplification targeted TCR beta CDR3 regions from RNA transcripts. TCR CDR3 regions were first amplified by RT-PCR with HTBI primers. TCRdb reprocessed the multiplex PCR reads with MiXCR, giving one entry per CDR3 protein. The table includes under 350,000 distinct CDR3 sequences, 21% detected once. Sequences were obtained from blood. These receptors all stem from a woman aged 50 to 65 with Graves' hyperthyroidism.

This clonotype occurred a few times. V usage is TRBV20-1 and J usage is TRBJ1-2, with D unresolved. V lost 1 base, J lost 6 bases, and 6 bases lay in between. Germline V gene lookup returns CDR1 DFQATT and CDR2 SNEGSKA (reference sequence). The CDR3 sequence is 11 residues long. DNA for the CDR3: TGCAGTGCTAGAGGAAGGGATGGCTACACCTTC. This sequence encodes CSARGRDGYTF.

The chain recombines TRBV25-1 with TRBJ2-5; TRBD1 is a possible D gene (6 bases). V lost 4 bases to trimming and J lost 4 bases, with 10 bases between them. CDR1 and CDR2 (germline): MGHDK, SYGVNS. This CDR3 contains 13 residues. CDR3 amino acids: CASSVGHLETQYF. The CDR3 DNA follows: TGTGCCAGCAGTGTGGGACACCTAGAGACCCAGTACTTC.

This clonotype was observed once. The V call is TRBV28, the J call TRBJ2-2; D possibly matches TRBD1 or TRBD2 (5 bases each). V lost 8 bases to trimming and J lost 3 bases, with 16 bases between them. The CDR3 covers 15 residues. From germline, CDR1 is MDHEN and CDR2 SYDVKM. The CDR3 bases are TGTGCCAGCCGCGGCCTAATGGGGGACACCGGGGAGCTGTTTTTT. It codes for CASRGLMGDTGELFF. The variable domain in full, with the rest retrieved from reference TRBV28 and TRBJ2-2, is DVKVTQSSRYLVKRTGEKVFLECVQDMDHENMFWYRQDPGLGLRLIYFSYDVKMKEKGDIPEGYSVSREKKERFSLILESASTNQTSMYLCASRGLMGDTGELFFGEGSRLTVL.

This clonotype was seen many times. The CDR3 protein is CASSSLARKTQYF. CDR3 in DNA: TGTGCCAGCAGTTCGTTAGCGAGAAAGACCCAGTACTTC. This rearrangement joins TRBV28 to TRBJ2-5; weak D call: TRBD2 (5 bases). The CDR3 has 13 amino acids. Trimming stripped 4 bases from V and 6 bases from J, with 12 bases between. CDR1 and CDR2 (germline): MDHEN, SYDVKM.

This clonotype was observed a handful of times. This chain connects TRBV12-3 or TRBV12-4 to TRBJ1-5; TRBD1 is a possible D gene (5 bases). V lost 5 bases and J lost 6, with 17 bases in between. The CDR3 is 15 amino acids. This CDR3 is CASSPGEDQGQPQHF. As DNA, the CDR3 is TGTGCCAGCAGTCCCGGGGAGGACCAGGGTCAGCCCCAGCATTTT.

This clonotype was detected many times. The chain employs TRBV11-2 and TRBJ2-7; 12 bases align to TRBD2. The CDR3 sequence is 15 residues long. Looked up from germline, CDR1 is SGHAT and CDR2 is FQNNGV. After removal of 6 bases from V and 2 bases from J, the junction contained 5 bases not matched to a gene. The CDR3 loop reads CASRTTSGGPYEQYF. The CDR3 DNA reads TGTGCCAGCAGAACGACTAGCGGGGGCCCCTACGAGCAGTACTTC.

This clonotype was picked up many times. V is TRBV28 and J is TRBJ1-2, with D unresolved. The CDR3 is 13 residues long. With 3 bases removed from V and 0 bases from J, the gap between germline ends came to 5 bases. CDR1 and CDR2 (germline): MDHEN, SYDVKM. CDR3 DNA: TGTGCCAGCAGTTTCGGGACTAACTATGGCTACACCTTC. This gives the protein CASSFGTNYGYTF.

This clonotype has only one observation. The chain uses TRBV28 and TRBJ1-4, with D unresolved. Trimming pared 3 bases from V and 7 bases from J, leaving 15 bases between. The germline V gene has CDR1 MDHEN and CDR2 SYDVKM. The CDR3 has 15 amino acids. CDR3 residues: CASSLHLVGSEKLFF. In DNA, the CDR3 is TGTGCCAGCAGTTTGCACCTTGTGGGGAGTGAAAAACTGTTTTTT.

This clonotype was found many times. J is TRBJ2-7 and V is TRBV5-1; D is uncertain. The CDR3 has 16 amino acids. The germline V gene encodes CDR1 SGHRS and CDR2 YFSETQ. Trimming removed 1 base from V and 0 bases from J, with 14 bases in between. CDR3 nucleotide sequence: TGCGCCAGCAGCTTGTACCCGGAACAGAGCTCCTACGAGCAGTACTTC. This gives the protein CASSLYPEQSSYEQYF.

In this sample, this clonotype turned up many times. This rearrangement joins TRBV7-3 to TRBJ2-2; D is possibly TRBD2 (7 bases). The germline CDR1 and CDR2 sequences are SGHTA and FQGTGA. Trimming removed 2 bases at V and 4 bases at J, with 11 bases between. The CDR3 runs 15 residues. CDR3 sequence: CASSLRGGATGELFF. The CDR3 nucleotides read TGTGCCAGCAGCTTACGAGGGGGGGCCACCGGGGAGCTGTTTTTT.

This clonotype was seen at least ten times. V usage is TRBV29-1 and J usage is TRBJ2-2; no clear D gene. CDR3 length: 13 residues. Per the germline V gene, CDR1 is SQVTM and CDR2 is ANQGSEA. Trimming took off 3 bases at V and 1 base at J, with 6 bases between the two ends. CDR3 loop: CSVDAQNTGELFF. The CDR3 nucleotides read TGCAGCGTTGATGCACAGAACACCGGGGAGCTGTTTTTT.

This clonotype was recorded many times. This chain connects TRBV28 to TRBJ1-6; D not certain. The CDR3 spans 17 residues. The V and J ends lost 5 bases and 0 bases respectively, with 14 bases between them. In germline, CDR1 is MDHEN, CDR2 SYDVKM. CDR3 in amino acids: CASSPQGQSSYNSPLHF. The CDR3 nucleotides read TGTGCCAGCAGTCCCCAAGGGCAGAGCTCCTATAATTCACCCCTCCACTTT.

This clonotype occurred many times. This chain's CDR3 is CSARLGGQETQYF. CDR3 nucleotide sequence: TGCAGTGCTAGATTGGGGGGCCAAGAGACCCAGTACTTC. V usage is TRBV20-1 and J usage is TRBJ2-5, with a possible D match to TRBD2 (6 bases). Trimming pared 2 bases from V and 1 base from J, leaving 8 bases between. CDR1 DFQATT and CDR2 SNEGSKA come from the germline V gene (reference sequence). The CDR3 length is 13 residues.

This clonotype was seen a handful of times. This chain links TRBV4-1 with TRBJ2-7, with D unclear. The V and J ends lost 6 bases and 0 bases respectively, with 18 bases between them. The CDR3 has 16 amino acids. Germline CDR1 reads MGHRA; CDR2 reads YSYEKL. CDR3 bases: TGCGCCAGCAGACCAACCTCAGGTGGTGGCTCCTACGAGCAGTACTTC. Protein: CASRPTSGGGSYEQYF.

The chain carries TRBV2 and TRBJ2-2, with TRBD1 matching over 7 bases. Germline loops: CDR1 SNHLY, CDR2 FYNNEI. The CDR3 loop spans 16 amino acids. Trimming removed 9 bases from V and 0 bases from J; junction bases left unmatched: 10. CDR3 sequence: CASVRTGLSNTGELFF. CDR3 nucleotides: TGTGCCAGTGTTCGGACAGGCCTATCGAACACCGGGGAGCTGTTTTTT.

Many counts were recorded for this clonotype. This chain uses TRBV18 with TRBJ1-1; D is uncertain. V lost 2 bases to trimming and J lost 10 bases, with 11 bases between them. Looked up from germline, CDR1 is KGHSH and CDR2 is LQKENI. The CDR3 is 12 residues long. CDR3 DNA: TGTGCCAGCTCACCAAGGGATGACGGAGCTTTCTTT. Translation gives CASSPRDDGAFF.

This clonotype was seen many times. V usage is TRBV7-9 and J usage is TRBJ2-7; D gene unclear. CDR3 length equals 13 residues. V was clipped by 2 bases and J by 5 bases, with 10 bases between them. In germline, CDR1 is SEHNR, CDR2 FQNEAQ (reference sequence). The CDR3 protein is CASSLSLPDEQYF. CDR3 DNA: TGTGCCAGCAGCTTATCTCTACCTGACGAGCAGTACTTC.

The rearrangement joins TRBV27 to TRBJ2-3; D possibly corresponds to TRBD1 (6 bases). Germline values: CDR1 MNHEY, CDR2 SMNVEV (reference sequence). CDR3 length equals 16 residues. The germline V and J ends were trimmed by 4 bases and 0 bases, with 14 bases remaining between them. CDR3 region: CASSSWGQGSTDTQYF. CDR3 nucleotide sequence: TGTGCCAGCAGTTCATGGGGGCAGGGGAGCACAGATACGCAGTATTTT.

V is TRBV6-9 and J is TRBJ2-2; D might be TRBD2 (6 bases). The ends were cut back, 6 bases at V and 4 bases at J, with 12 bases in the middle. Germline CDR1 is MNHGY and CDR2 is SVAAGI. CDR3 length: 14 amino acids. The CDR3 DNA reads TGTGCCAGCAGCTACAGGCGGGGCACCGGGGAGCTGTTTTTT. It specifies CASSYRRGTGELFF.

This clonotype has ten or more counts. V and J are TRBV27 and TRBJ2-2, with D tentatively TRBD1 (6 bases). The germline gives CDR1 MNHEY, CDR2 SMNVEV (reference sequence). V was cut by 6 bases and J by 1 base, with 9 bases left in between. The CDR3 sequence is 14 residues long. In DNA, the CDR3 is TGTGCCAGCAGCTGGGGGCGGAACACCGGGGAGCTGTTTTTT. It yields the protein CASSWGRNTGELFF.

The chain employs TRBV7-9 and TRBJ2-1; TRBD1 aligns across 8 bases. After removal of 4 bases from V and 9 bases from J, the junction contained 2 bases not matched to a gene. The CDR3 spans 12 residues. Germline lookup yields CDR1 SEHNR and CDR2 FQNEAQ (reference sequence). The CDR3 sequence is CASSSTGGEQFF. The CDR3 DNA follows: TGTGCCAGCAGCTCAACAGGGGGTGAGCAGTTCTTC.

The CDR3 sequence is CASSFFGGMNTEAFF. The CDR3 coding sequence is TGTGCCAGCAGTTTTTTCGGGGGAATGAACACTGAAGCTTTCTTT. V and J are TRBV28 and TRBJ1-1; tentatively, D is TRBD1 (5 bases). The length of the CDR3 is 15 residues. Trimming removed 3 bases at V and 0 bases at J, with 11 bases between. Germline V gene sequence: CDR1 MDHEN, CDR2 SYDVKM. Together with reference TRBV28 and TRBJ1-1, the CDR3 gives the full variable domain: DVKVTQSSRYLVKRTGEKVFLECVQDMDHENMFWYRQDPGLGLRLIYFSYDVKMKEKGDIPEGYSVSREKKERFSLILESASTNQTSMYLCASSFFGGMNTEAFFGQGTRLTVV.

V is TRBV19 and J is TRBJ2-1; 8 bases map to TRBD1. V lost 5 bases and J lost 9; bases outside the gene matches: 9. Germline V CDR1 and CDR2: LNHDA, SQIVND (reference sequence). The CDR3 runs 14 residues. In nucleotides, the CDR3 is TGTGCCAGTAGTCTAGGACAGGGCCGGGGTGAGCAGTTCTTC. Translated, it gives CASSLGQGRGEQFF.

This clonotype was detected only a few times. The chain employs TRBV30 and TRBJ2-1; D remains unclear. The V gene's germline CDR1 is GTSNPN and CDR2 SVGIG (reference sequence). V gave up 1 base and J gave up 14 bases, with 21 bases separating them. The CDR3 sequence is 14 residues long. As DNA, the CDR3 is TGTGCCTGGAGTGGTGGGTTAGAGTCCCCACTCGAGTTCTTC. Encoded protein: CAWSGGLESPLEFF.

This rearrangement joins TRBV20-1 to TRBJ1-5; TRBD1 matches 9 bases. V gave up 3 bases and J gave up 4 bases; unmatched junction bases: 7. CDR3 length equals 15 residues. Looked up from germline, CDR1 is DFQATT and CDR2 is SNEGSKA (reference sequence). CDR3 amino acids: CSASRGQGVNQPQHF. As DNA, the CDR3 is TGCAGTGCTAGCCGGGGACAGGGAGTTAATCAGCCCCAGCATTTT.

The chain uses TRBV19 and TRBJ1-2; 12 bases line up with TRBD1. The V and J ends lost 7 bases and 8 bases, in that order; junction bases with no gene match: 8. Germline-derived CDR1 and CDR2 are LNHDA and SQIVND (reference sequence). This CDR3 has 14 amino acids. CDR3 sequence (DNA): TGTGCCAGTACCCCGGGACAGGGGGCGCGCGGCTACACCTTC. This encodes CASTPGQGARGYTF.

This clonotype has ten or more counts. The J gene is TRBJ2-1, the V gene TRBV18; D gene unclear. Germline V gene lookup returns CDR1 KGHSH and CDR2 LQKENI. Trimming left V 3 bases short and J 9 bases short, with 6 bases between. This CDR3 region has 11 residues. CDR3 region: CASSPVSEQFF. CDR3 nucleotide sequence: TGTGCCAGCTCACCCGTCAGTGAGCAGTTCTTC.